This entry lists 15 T cell receptor beta chains sequenced from one sample in a study of blood T cell repertoires in COVID-19 (dated by TCRdb to 2019 to 2021). The method behind the library was the immunoSEQ multiplex PCR assay. TCRdb carries this immuneACCESS record with in-frame sequences only. Its versions omit some clonotypes, under half of them owing to an unresolved V gene in the studies checked, with the rest unexplained. Recorded for this sample are around 170,000 clones; less than 85% of them occurred a single time. The ten biggest clones cover 12% of the sample. Sequencing input: PBMCs or T cells enriched from blood (not recorded which). Every receptor here comes from a man aged 50-59 years who had recovered from COVID-19.

V and J are TRBV15 and TRBJ1-5, with 7 bases identical to TRBD1. Germline V gene lookup returns CDR1 LNHNV and CDR2 YYDKDF (reference sequence). V was clipped by 3 bases and J by 4 bases; unmatched bases: 6. This CDR3 is 15 amino acids long. CDR3 sequence (DNA): TGTGCCACCAGCAGTCGGACAGGACGTAATCAGCCCCAGCATTTT. Residues: CATSSRTGRNQPQHF.

The chain is built from TRBV7-2 and TRBJ2-5, with D unclear. The CDR3 runs 14 residues. The V and J ends lost 2 bases and 2 bases respectively, with 9 bases between them. Germline values: CDR1 SGHTA, CDR2 FQGNSA. CDR3 in DNA: TGTGCCAGCAGCTTAACGAGGCAGCAAGAGACCCAGTACTTC. This gives the protein CASSLTRQQETQYF.

The CDR3 region has the DNA TGTGCCAGCAGCACGACAGGGCGACCTAACTATGGCTACACCTTC. Translated: CASSTTGRPNYGYTF. The chain couples TRBV5-4 to TRBJ1-2; TRBD1 agrees at 7 bases. There are 15 residues in the CDR3. Germline CDR1 and CDR2: SGHNT and YYREEE (reference sequence). The ends lost 4 bases at V and 0 bases at J; junction bases unmatched: 6.

This rearrangement joins TRBV3-1 (or the pseudogene TRBV3-2) to TRBJ1-1; the D gene is possibly TRBD1 (6 bases). The CDR3 totals 15 residues. V lost 1 base and J lost 0, with 9 bases in between. Germline V lookup: CDR1 LGHDT, CDR2 YNNKEL (reference sequence). In DNA form, the CDR3 reads TGTGCCAGCAGCCAAGGGACAGTTATGAACACTGAAGCTTTCTTT. Its translation: CASSQGTVMNTEAFF.

V usage is TRBV29-1 and J usage is TRBJ1-2; the D is unclear. Deletions cut 0 bases from V and 6 bases from J, with 14 bases between. This CDR3 is 14 amino acids long. CDR1 is SQVTM, CDR2 ANQGSEA, per germline. CDR3 in DNA: TGCAGCGTTGAAGAAGAGAGCAGCAGCGATGGCTACACCTTC. It yields the protein CSVEEESSSDGYTF.

The chain has TRBV9 and TRBJ1-6; D unclear. CDR3 size: 12 residues. CDR1 SGDLS and CDR2 YYNGEE come from the germline V gene. The V end was cut by 2 bases, the J end by 7 bases, with 4 bases between. CDR3 DNA sequence: TGTGCCAGCAGCGTTAGCAATTCACCCCTCCACTTT. Residues: CASSVSNSPLHF.

Concerning this clone itself: A junction boundary mismatches the germline segment, possibly from a read error. The gene calls are TRBV7-7 and TRBJ2-1; a weak D match, TRBD2 (5 bases). CDR3 length: 15 amino acids. The germline CDR1 and CDR2 sequences are SSHAT and FNYEAQ (reference sequence). CDR3 amino acids: CASSLLDSGINEQFF. The DNA of the CDR3 is TGTGCTAGCAGCTTACTGGATTCGGGGATCAATGAGCAGTTCTTC.

CDR3 sequence (DNA): TGTGCTGGTTTGTCTACCACTTATGGCTACACCTTC. It encodes CAGLSTTYGYTF. V gene TRBV5-4 combines with J gene TRBJ1-2, with D unclear. Germline V gives CDR1 SGHNT, CDR2 YYREEE (reference sequence). This CDR3 is 12 amino acids long.

The rearrangement uses TRBV5-5 and TRBJ1-5; D is unresolved. V was clipped by 4 bases and J by 0 bases, with 11 bases between them. The CDR3 is 15 amino acids. CDR1 and CDR2 (germline): SGHKS, YYEKEE (reference sequence). The DNA of the CDR3 is TGTGCCAGCAGCGCGGCAGATTCTAGCAATCAGCCCCAGCATTTT. Encoded protein: CASSAADSSNQPQHF.

This clone occurred once. The gene calls are TRBV19 and TRBJ1-2; TRBD1 agrees at 8 bases. J gave up 8 bases and V 5 bases, and 19 bases lay outside the gene matches. Germline loops: CDR1 LNHDA, CDR2 SQIVND (reference sequence). This CDR3 spans 17 amino acids. Here the CDR3 reads CASSPLGSDRGRQGYTF. For the CDR3, the DNA is TGTGCCAGTAGTCCACTAGGATCAGACAGGGGCCGGCAAGGCTACACCTTC.

The chain employs TRBV6-2 or TRBV6-3 and TRBJ2-2; D may be TRBD1 (6 bases). V lost 2 bases, J lost 6 bases, and 16 bases lay in between. In germline, CDR1 is MNHEY, CDR2 SVGEGT. The CDR3 sequence is 16 residues long. The chain's CDR3 is CASSYRRTGGAGELFF. CDR3 nucleotide sequence: TGTGCCAGCAGTTACAGGAGAACTGGGGGCGCCGGGGAGCTGTTTTTT.

The CDR3 bases are TGTGCCAGCAGCCAAGCTCCGCAGGGAGGCGGCTACACCTTC. It yields the protein CASSQAPQGGGYTF. The chain joins TRBV3-1 (or the pseudogene TRBV3-2) to TRBJ1-2; D is perhaps TRBD1 (5 bases). From germline, CDR1 is LGHDT and CDR2 YNNKEL (reference sequence). The ends were cut back, 1 base at V and 8 bases at J, with 14 bases in the middle. The length of the CDR3 is 14 residues.

The gene calls are TRBV5-5 and TRBJ1-6, with D tentatively TRBD1 (5 bases). V was shortened by 4 bases and J by 13 bases, with 12 bases between the two germline ends. Germline V gene lookup returns CDR1 SGHKS and CDR2 YYEKEE (reference sequence). The CDR3 is 12 amino acids. In DNA form, the CDR3 reads TGTGCCAGCAGCCATGCAGGGTTTCCCCTCCACTTT. Translating it yields CASSHAGFPLHF.

This chain connects TRBV7-6 to TRBJ2-3; D perhaps matches TRBD2 (6 bases). The CDR3 is made up of 13 amino acids. With 0 bases removed from V and 15 bases from J, the gap between germline ends came to 16 bases. Germline V gene sequence: CDR1 SGHVS, CDR2 FNYEAQ. The DNA of the CDR3 is TGTGCCAGCAGCTTAGCGCCTGTGGGGGGTGAATATTTT. Its translation is CASSLAPVGGEYF.

The CDR3 DNA reads as TGTGCCAGCAGTGAAGTAGGGGCTCGGACTGAAGCTTTCTTT. It codes for CASSEVGARTEAFF. The chain uses TRBV2 and TRBJ1-1; tentatively, D is TRBD1 (5 bases). The CDR3 is made up of 14 amino acids. V shed 1 base and J shed 5 bases, with 11 bases lying between them. Germline V lookup: CDR1 SNHLY, CDR2 FYNNEI. Full variable domain (missing parts from reference TRBV2 and TRBJ1-1): EPEVTQTPSHQVTQMGQEVILRCVPISNHLYFYWYRQILGQKVEFLVSFYNNEISEKSEIFDDQFSVERPDGSNFTLKIRSTKLEDSAMYFCASSEVGARTEAFFGQGTRLTVV.